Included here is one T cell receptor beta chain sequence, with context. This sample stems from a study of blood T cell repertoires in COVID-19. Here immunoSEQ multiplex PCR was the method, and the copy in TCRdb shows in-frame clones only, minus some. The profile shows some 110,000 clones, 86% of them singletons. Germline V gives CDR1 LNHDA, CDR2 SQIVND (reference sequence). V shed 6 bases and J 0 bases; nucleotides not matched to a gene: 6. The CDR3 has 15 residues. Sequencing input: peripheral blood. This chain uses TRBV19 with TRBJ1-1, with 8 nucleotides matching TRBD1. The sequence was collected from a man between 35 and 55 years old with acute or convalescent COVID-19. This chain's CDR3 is CASSPPRGLNTEAFF. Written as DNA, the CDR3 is TGTGCCAGTAGCCCCCCCAGGGGGCTGAACACTGAAGCTTTCTTT.